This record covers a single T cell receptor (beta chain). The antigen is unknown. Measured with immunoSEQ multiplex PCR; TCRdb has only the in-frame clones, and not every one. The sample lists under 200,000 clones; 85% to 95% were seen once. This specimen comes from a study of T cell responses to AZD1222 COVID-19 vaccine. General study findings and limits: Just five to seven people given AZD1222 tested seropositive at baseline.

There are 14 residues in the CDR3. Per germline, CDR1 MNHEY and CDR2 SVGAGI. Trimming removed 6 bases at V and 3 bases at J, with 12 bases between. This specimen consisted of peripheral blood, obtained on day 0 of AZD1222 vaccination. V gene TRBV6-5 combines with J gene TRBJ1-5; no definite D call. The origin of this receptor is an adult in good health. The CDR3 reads CASREQGANQPQHF. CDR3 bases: TGTGCCAGCAGGGAGCAAGGAGCCAATCAGCCCCAGCATTTT.